These 21 T cell receptor beta chains originate from one sample sequenced in a study of blood T cell repertoires in COVID-19. Produced via immunoSEQ multiplex PCR; TCRdb's table is partial and in-frame only. Here the sample spans some 58,000 clones, approximately 77% being singletons. Specimen: peripheral blood. These receptors all stem from a human donor in a cohort sampled during active COVID-19.

J is TRBJ1-1 and V is TRBV18; possible D gene TRBD1, 5 bases. Germline V gives CDR1 KGHSH, CDR2 LQKENI. The length of the CDR3 is 14 residues. The V and J ends lost 0 bases and 8 bases respectively, with 13 bases between them. CDR3 loop: CASSPPAGVWEAFF. The CDR3 region has the DNA TGTGCCAGCTCACCACCGGCGGGGGTGTGGGAAGCTTTCTTT.

The chain carries TRBV28 and TRBJ1-1; the D gene is possibly TRBD1 (5 bases). Trimming left V 2 bases short and J 11 bases short, with 21 bases between. Per the germline V gene, CDR1 is MDHEN and CDR2 is SYDVKM. The CDR3 is 15 amino acids. As DNA, the CDR3 is TGTGCCAGCAGTTTAGACCAGGGTGGAGGGTGGTGGGCTTTCTTT. Translated: CASSLDQGGGWWAFF.

This clone has just a few counts. The chain joins TRBV3-1 (or the pseudogene TRBV3-2) to TRBJ1-3; 7 bases map to TRBD1. V lost 2 bases, J lost 8 bases, and 12 bases stayed unmatched. CDR3 length: 16 residues. Germline CDR1 and CDR2: LGHDT and YNNKEL (reference sequence). CDR3 sequence reads: CASSQHRRAQGDTIYF. Here the CDR3 DNA reads TGTGCCAGCAGCCAACACCGCCGGGCGCAGGGGGACACCATATATTTT.

CDR3 bases: TGTGCCAGCAGCCAAGATGGGACAGGGCCCGAGCGGGGATATGGCTACACCTTC. This encodes CASSQDGTGPERGYGYTF. The rearrangement joins TRBV3-1 (or the pseudogene TRBV3-2) to TRBJ1-2, with TRBD1 matching over 9 bases. This CDR3 spans 18 amino acids. The V gene's germline CDR1 is LGHDT and CDR2 YNNKEL (reference sequence). Unmatched junction bases numbered 13, after V lost 0 bases and J lost 5 bases.

This clone was observed a handful of times. The chain carries TRBV18 and TRBJ2-1; 8 bases are shared with TRBD1. V shed 0 bases and J 12 bases; nucleotides not matched to a gene: 7. The CDR3 consists of 14 residues. The V gene's germline CDR1 is KGHSH and CDR2 LQKENI. CDR3: CASSPPDGTGVQFF. The CDR3 DNA reads as TGTGCCAGCTCACCACCTGACGGGACAGGTGTGCAGTTCTTC.

The chain employs TRBV7-9 and TRBJ2-5, with D possibly matching TRBD2 (6 bases). This CDR3 is built from 13 residues. Germline V gene sequence: CDR1 SEHNR, CDR2 FQNEAQ (reference sequence). Deletions cut 5 bases from V and 5 bases from J, with 12 bases between. In nucleotides, the CDR3 is TGTGCCAGCAGCCCCGGAGGGAGGGAGACCCAGTACTTC. It translates to CASSPGGRETQYF.

This rearrangement joins TRBV6-5 to TRBJ2-3, with TRBD1 identical over 8 bases. The junction had 3 bases not matched to a gene; V was cut back by 4 bases and J by 0 bases. This CDR3 region has 15 residues. Germline CDR1 and CDR2: MNHEY and SVGAGI. CDR3 DNA: TGTGCCAGCAGTTCGGACAGGGACAGCACAGATACGCAGTATTTT. Its translation: CASSSDRDSTDTQYF.

The J gene is TRBJ2-7, the V gene TRBV7-9; 7 bases fit TRBD1. The V segment lost 5 bases and the J segment 3 bases; nucleotides outside the gene matches: 7. The CDR3 has 14 amino acids. Germline CDR1 SEHNR, CDR2 FQNEAQ (reference sequence). CDR3 in DNA: TGTGCCAGCAGCCTAGAAGGGACAGTCTACGAGCAGTACTTC. Residues: CASSLEGTVYEQYF. Based on the CDR3 plus reference TRBV7-9 and TRBJ2-7, the full variable domain is DTGVSQNPRHKITKRGQNVTFRCDPISEHNRLYWYRQTLGQGPEFLTYFQNEAQLEKSRLLSDRFSAERPKGSFSTLEIQRTEQGDSAMYLCASSLEGTVYEQYFGPGTRLTVT.

The chain recombines TRBV19 with TRBJ2-3; the D is unclear. V lost 10 bases and J 4 bases, leaving 18 bases between the germline ends. The CDR3 is 14 residues long. Germline V CDR1 and CDR2: LNHDA, SQIVND (reference sequence). The CDR3 reads CATRSSFYPDTQYF. The CDR3, as DNA: TGTGCCACCAGGTCCAGTTTCTATCCAGATACGCAGTATTTT.

This chain links TRBV7-2 with TRBJ1-2; tentatively, D is TRBD1 (5 bases). The CDR3 is 15 amino acids. The germline V gene has CDR1 SGHTA and CDR2 FQGNSA. V shed 2 bases and J shed 8 bases, with 18 bases lying between them. The CDR3 protein is CASSLRGISPQGYTF. The CDR3 DNA follows: TGTGCCAGCAGCTTAAGGGGTATAAGTCCTCAGGGCTACACCTTC. The variable domain in full, completed from reference TRBV7-2 and TRBJ1-2, reads GAGVSQSPSNKVTEKGKDVELRCDPISGHTALYWYRQSLGQGLEFLIYFQGNSAPDKSGLPSDRFSAERTGGSVSTLTIQRTQQEDSAVYLCASSLRGISPQGYTFGSGTRLTVV.

V is TRBV4-3 and J is TRBJ1-1; possibly TRBD1 for D (5 bases). V was trimmed by 1 base and J by 4 bases, leaving 13 bases between them. This CDR3 region has 15 residues. The germline V gene has CDR1 LGHNA and CDR2 YSLEER. The CDR3 nucleotides read TGCGCCAGCAGCCAAGGCAAGGGGCTAGGCACTGAAGCTTTCTTT. Translation gives CASSQGKGLGTEAFF.

This clone has just one count. The V gene is TRBV30, the J gene TRBJ1-2; D is unclear. Germline V lookup: CDR1 GTSNPN, CDR2 SVGIG (reference sequence). The CDR3 covers 13 residues. V was clipped by 3 bases and J by 7 bases, with 15 bases between them. The CDR3 here is CAWRDRGRGGYTF. In DNA, the CDR3 is TGTGCCTGGAGAGACCGCGGGAGAGGTGGCTACACCTTC. The complete variable domain, with remaining parts taken from reference TRBV30 and TRBJ1-2, reads SQTIHQWPATLVQPVGSPLSLECTVEGTSNPNLYWYRQAAGRGLQLLFYSVGIGQISSEVPQNLSASRPQDRQFILSSKKLLLSDSGFYLCAWRDRGRGGYTFGSGTRLTVV.

V and J are TRBV3-1 (or the pseudogene TRBV3-2) and TRBJ2-7, with TRBD2 matching over 7 bases. Per the germline V gene, CDR1 is LGHDT and CDR2 is YNNKEL (reference sequence). The V gene end was trimmed by 2 bases and the J gene end by 2 bases; junction bases not matched to a gene: 12. This CDR3 is 17 amino acids long. The CDR3 nucleotides are TGTGCCAGCAGCCAATCCACCGGGACTACCAGAGCCTACGAGCAGTACTTC. It specifies CASSQSTGTTRAYEQYF.

This clone was seen once. The chain has TRBV7-2 and TRBJ1-1; D uncertain. Trimming took off 1 base at V and 12 bases at J, with 12 bases between the two ends. CDR1 is SGHTA, CDR2 FQGNSA, per germline. The CDR3 extends over 12 amino acids. CDR3 in DNA: TGTGCCAGCAGCTTAGTCGGGAGAGAAACTTTCTTT. Translated, it gives CASSLVGRETFF.

The rearrangement links TRBV11-2 to TRBJ1-1; D is ambiguous. This CDR3 is 13 amino acids long. Germline V gene lookup returns CDR1 SGHAT and CDR2 FQNNGV. The germline V and J ends were trimmed by 1 base and 0 bases, with 3 bases remaining between them. CDR3 coding DNA: TGTGCCAGCAGCTTAGCCGTGAACACTGAAGCTTTCTTT. This sequence encodes CASSLAVNTEAFF. The whole variable domain, remainder taken from reference TRBV11-2 and TRBJ1-1, is EAGVAQSPRYKIIEKRQSVAFWCNPISGHATLYWYQQILGQGPKLLIQFQNNGVVDDSQLPKDRFSAERLKGVDSTLKIQPAKLEDSAVYLCASSLAVNTEAFFGQGTRLTVV.

This clone was detected once. This chain uses TRBV11-2 with TRBJ1-5; no definite D call. The CDR3 is made up of 15 amino acids. Trimming removed 0 bases from V and 4 bases from J, with 10 bases in between. The germline V gene has CDR1 SGHAT and CDR2 FQNNGV. The CDR3, as DNA: TGTGCCAGCAGCTTAGAAGCGGCCAGTAATCAGCCCCAGCATTTT. This sequence encodes CASSLEAASNQPQHF.

The V and J genes are TRBV12-2 and TRBJ1-2; TRBD1 is the table's D call, not checked against the DNA. TRBV12-2 is classified as a pseudogene. The CDR3 totals 15 residues. CDR3 coding DNA: TGTGCAAGTCGCTTACTTTCCAGGGATAACTATGGCTACACCTTC. This encodes CASRLLSRDNYGYTF.

The chain employs TRBV5-6 and TRBJ1-1; D call uncertain. Germline lookup yields CDR1 SGHDT and CDR2 YYEEEE. This CDR3 comprises 14 residues. V was shortened by 2 bases and J by 5 bases, with 13 bases between the two germline ends. In nucleotides, the CDR3 is TGTGCCAGCAGCTTCTACCGCCTCGCTACTGAAGCTTTCTTT. Its translation is CASSFYRLATEAFF.

The V call is TRBV4-3, the J call TRBJ2-3; TRBD1 matches at 9 bases. Germline lookup yields CDR1 LGHNA and CDR2 YSLEER. Germline trimming cut 2 bases from V and 6 bases from J; bases unmatched to any gene: 6. The CDR3 loop spans 15 amino acids. The CDR3 DNA follows: TGCGCCAGCAGCCAATTTACAGGGGGCTTGGATACGCAGTATTTT. Its protein product is CASSQFTGGLDTQYF.

The rearrangement links TRBV21-1 to TRBJ1-1; the D segment call TRBD1 is taken from the table without a DNA check. TRBV21-1 is a listed pseudogene. The CDR3 loop spans 13 amino acids. This CDR3 reads CASSKPKTTEAFF. The CDR3 DNA reads TGTGCCAGCAGCAAACCCAAGACAACTGAAGCTTTCTTT.

This sequence joins TRBV20-1 and TRBJ2-7, with TRBD1 matching 10 bases. Germline lookup yields CDR1 DFQATT and CDR2 SNEGSKA (reference sequence). The J segment lost 1 base and the V segment lost 5 bases, leaving 5 bases of the junction unmatched. The CDR3 is made up of 14 amino acids. For the CDR3, the DNA is TGCAGTGCTGGTGGACAGGGGGGTTCCTACGAGCAGTACTTC. Protein sequence: CSAGGQGGSYEQYF.